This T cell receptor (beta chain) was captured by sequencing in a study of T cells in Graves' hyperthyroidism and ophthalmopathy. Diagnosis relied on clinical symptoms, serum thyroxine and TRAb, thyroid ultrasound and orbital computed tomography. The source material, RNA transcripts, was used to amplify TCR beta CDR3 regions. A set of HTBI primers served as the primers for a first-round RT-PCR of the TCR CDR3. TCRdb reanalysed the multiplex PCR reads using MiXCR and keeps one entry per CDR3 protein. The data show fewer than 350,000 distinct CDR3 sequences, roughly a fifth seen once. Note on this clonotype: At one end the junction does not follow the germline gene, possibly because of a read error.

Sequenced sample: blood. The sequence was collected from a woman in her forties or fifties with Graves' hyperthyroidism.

In nucleotides, the CDR3 is TGCAGCGTTTCCGCCCCGGGGACGAACGCTGAAGCTTTCTTT. Protein sequence: CSVSAPGTNAEAFF. This sequence joins TRBV29-1 and TRBJ1-1; maybe TRBD1 (5 bases). The germline CDR1 and CDR2 sequences are SQVTM and ANQGSEA. This CDR3 has 14 amino acids. Full variable domain (outside the CDR3, taken from reference TRBV29-1 and TRBJ1-1): SAVISQKPSRDICQRGTSLTIQCQVDSQVTMMFWYRQQPGQSLTLIATANQGSEATYESGFVIDKFPISRPNLTFSTLTVSNMSPEDSSIYLCSVSAPGTNAEAFFGQGTRLTVV.